The 20 T cell receptor beta chains below were found in one sample sequenced in a study of T cell responses to AZD1222 COVID-19 vaccine. Using immunoSEQ multiplex PCR, the repertoire was profiled, and TCRdb retains in-frame clones only, with some absent. The top ten hold approximately 0.98% of the sample, which has about 130,000 clones, roughly 93% seen once. The sample consisted of peripheral blood, taken 28 days after the second AZD1222 dose. Source of these receptors: an adult who received the AZD1222 COVID-19 vaccine.

This sequence joins TRBV18 and TRBJ2-2, with 9 bases fitting TRBD2. This CDR3 comprises 15 residues. With 4 bases clipped from V and 4 bases from J, the junction kept 4 bases outside the gene matches. The germline V gene encodes CDR1 KGHSH and CDR2 LQKENI. CDR3 nucleotide sequence: TGTGCCAGCTCACAGAGCGGGAGGAGCACCGGGGAGCTGTTTTTT. Its translation: CASSQSGRSTGELFF.

This chain links TRBV12-3 or TRBV12-4 with TRBJ2-7; maybe TRBD2 (5 bases). The CDR3 has 13 amino acids. V lost 5 bases to trimming and J lost 2 bases, with 10 bases between them. CDR3 nucleotide sequence: TGTGCCAGCAGTAGCGGAAACACCTACGAGCAGTACTTC. It is translated as CASSSGNTYEQYF.

The chain recombines TRBV5-5 with TRBJ2-7, with 11 bases fitting TRBD1. V trimming: 4 bases; J trimming: 6 bases; junction bases outside the gene matches: 9. The CDR3 runs to 15 residues. Looked up from germline, CDR1 is SGHKS and CDR2 is YYEKEE (reference sequence). The CDR3 is CASSPWTGGISEQYF. For the CDR3, the DNA is TGTGCCAGCAGCCCTTGGACAGGGGGCATAAGCGAGCAGTACTTC.

This chain joins TRBV2 and TRBJ1-6, with D uncertain. In germline, CDR1 is SNHLY, CDR2 FYNNEI. Between the trimmed V and J ends, which lost 6 bases and 12 bases, there was a span of 18 bases. This CDR3 contains 14 residues. As DNA, the CDR3 is TGTGCCAGCAGACCCAACATGAAAGATGGACCCCTCCACTTT. This encodes CASRPNMKDGPLHF.

DNA for the CDR3: TGTGCCATCAGTGGACAGGGGGCGCATGGGGCCAACGTCCTGACTTTC. Its translation: CAISGQGAHGANVLTF. V is TRBV10-3 and J is TRBJ2-6, with 10 bases fitting TRBD1. Germline V gene data show CDR1 as ENHRY and CDR2 as SYGVKD. The trim removed 4 bases at V and 3 bases at J, leaving 3 bases unmatched. The CDR3 runs to 16 residues.

The genes are TRBV21-1 and TRBJ2-2; the D call TRBD1 from the table was never checked on the DNA. TRBV21-1 is noted as a pseudogene. The CDR3 is 21 residues long. The CDR3 protein is CASSKEATQDRTTTNTGELFF. CDR3 sequence (DNA): TGTGCCAGCAGCAAAGAGGCCACTCAGGACAGAACAACCACGAACACCGGGGAGCTGTTTTTT.

CDR3 amino acids: CASSQASTFQNTEAFF. The DNA for the CDR3 is TGTGCCAGCAGCCAAGCGAGCACCTTTCAAAACACTGAAGCTTTCTTT. The chain combines TRBV4-2 with TRBJ1-1; D not resolved. Germline V gene data show CDR1 as LGHNA and CDR2 as YNFKEQ. The CDR3 contains 16 residues. V was shortened by 1 base and J by 2 bases, with 14 bases between the two germline ends.

The gene calls are TRBV6-5 and TRBJ2-7; D call uncertain. CDR3 length equals 14 residues. V lost 2 bases and J 0 bases, leaving 8 bases between the germline ends. Germline loops: CDR1 MNHEY, CDR2 SVGAGI. The CDR3 loop is CASSYTPSSYEQYF. The CDR3 nucleotides read TGTGCCAGCAGTTACACACCCTCCTCCTACGAGCAGTACTTC.

This clone appeared a few times. This chain connects TRBV27 to TRBJ1-2, with a possible D match to TRBD1 (6 bases). Germline loops: CDR1 MNHEY, CDR2 SMNVEV (reference sequence). Trimming cost V 2 bases and J 4 bases, with 11 bases left between them. This CDR3 is built from 14 residues. The CDR3 region has the DNA TGTGCCAGCAGTTTACTTGGGACACCCTATGGCTACACCTTC. This codes for CASSLLGTPYGYTF.

The chain is built from TRBV6-1 and TRBJ1-5; no clear D gene. CDR1 MNHNS and CDR2 SASEGT come from the germline V gene. V lost 3 bases and J 0 bases, leaving 3 bases between the germline ends. The CDR3 is 13 residues long. The CDR3 loop reads CASSERSNQPQHF. Written as DNA, the CDR3 is TGTGCCAGCAGTGAGCGTAGCAATCAGCCCCAGCATTTT.

The chain links TRBV13 to TRBJ1-2, with 7 bases lining up with TRBD1. Germline V CDR1 and CDR2: PRHDT, FYEKMQ (reference sequence). With V trimmed by 5 bases and J by 2 bases, 2 bases remained unmatched. This CDR3 is 13 amino acids long. The CDR3 DNA is TGTGCCAGCAGCCCACAGGGGAACTATGGCTACACCTTC. Translation: CASSPQGNYGYTF. Supplemented by reference TRBV13 and TRBJ1-2, the full variable domain reads AAGVIQSPRHLIKEKRETATLKCYPIPRHDTVYWYQQGPGQDPQFLISFYEKMQSDKGSIPDRFSAQQFSDYHSELNMSSLELGDSALYFCASSPQGNYGYTFGSGTRLTVV.

The CDR3 nucleotides read TGTGCCATCAGCGAACAGGGAAATGTTGCTGAAGCTTTCTTT. It is translated as CAISEQGNVAEAFF. The V gene is TRBV10-3, the J gene TRBJ1-1; tentative D call: TRBD1 (6 bases). The CDR3 is made up of 14 amino acids. V lost 6 bases to trimming and J lost 6 bases, with 17 bases between them. The germline V gene has CDR1 ENHRY and CDR2 SYGVKD.

The chain carries TRBV6-4 and TRBJ2-2; D remains ambiguous. V was trimmed by 2 bases and J by 6 bases, leaving 7 bases between them. This CDR3 has 13 residues. Germline V gene lookup returns CDR1 MRHNA and CDR2 SNTAGT. The CDR3 DNA is TGTGCCAGCAGTGACGGGTCTCCCGGGGAGCTGTTTTTT. This translates into CASSDGSPGELFF.

The genes are TRBV5-6 and TRBJ2-2, with D possibly TRBD1 on 5 matching bases. The CDR3 loop spans 14 amino acids. The V gene lost 3 bases and the J gene lost 7 bases, with 13 bases spanning the gap. Germline V CDR1 and CDR2: SGHDT, YYEEEE. The CDR3 DNA follows: TGTGCCAGCAGCTCCTACAGGATTGACGGGGAGCTGTTTTTT. Its translation is CASSSYRIDGELFF.

V is TRBV19 and J is TRBJ1-1; no clear D gene. V was shortened by 4 bases and J by 8 bases, with 14 bases between the two germline ends. The germline gives CDR1 LNHDA, CDR2 SQIVND (reference sequence). CDR3 length equals 13 residues. CDR3 DNA: TGTGCCAGTAGTACTACACGGACGGCCGAAGCTTTCTTT. It codes for CASSTTRTAEAFF.

V and J are TRBV7-3 and TRBJ2-1, with unresolved D. The V end was cut by 0 bases, the J end by 4 bases, with 4 bases between. Germline V gene lookup returns CDR1 SGHTA and CDR2 FQGTGA. The CDR3 length is 13 residues. The CDR3 DNA sequence: TGTGCCAGCAGCTTAACCCCATACAATGAGCAGTTCTTC. Amino acids: CASSLTPYNEQFF.

The chain has TRBV7-8 and TRBJ2-7; the match to TRBD2 covers 10 bases. CDR3 length: 15 residues. CDR1 is SGHVS, CDR2 FQNEAQ, per germline. V shed 5 bases and J 3 bases; nucleotides not matched to a gene: 7. Written as DNA, the CDR3 is TGTGCCAGCAGCCTCACCGGGACTAGCGACTACGAGCAGTACTTC. It encodes CASSLTGTSDYEQYF.

This rearrangement joins TRBV2 to TRBJ1-2, with D possibly TRBD1 on 5 matching bases. The CDR3 has 12 residues. Germline V gene sequence: CDR1 SNHLY, CDR2 FYNNEI. The V end lost 7 bases, the J end lost 8 bases, and 14 bases lay between the germline ends. CDR3 DNA sequence: TGTGCCAGCAATTTTGACAGAAGCGGCTACACCTTC. This translates into CASNFDRSGYTF.

This clone came up once. The chain combines TRBV5-6 with TRBJ2-2; TRBD1 might be the D (6 bases). V lost 4 bases and J 1 base, leaving 14 bases between the germline ends. Per germline, CDR1 SGHDT and CDR2 YYEEEE. CDR3 length: 16 residues. Here the CDR3 reads CASSVLKGGNTGELFF. The CDR3 bases are TGTGCCAGCAGCGTACTCAAAGGGGGGAACACCGGGGAGCTGTTTTTT.

The genes are TRBV7-9 and TRBJ1-6, with TRBD1 matching over 7 bases. Germline V lookup: CDR1 SEHNR, CDR2 FQNEAQ (reference sequence). Germline trimming cut 5 bases from V and 3 bases from J; bases unmatched to any gene: 4. The CDR3 has 15 amino acids. CDR3 protein: CASSAQGYYNSPLHF. The CDR3 DNA reads TGTGCCAGCAGCGCACAGGGGTACTATAATTCACCCCTCCACTTT.